The 20 T cell receptor beta chains presented below share a single source sample, sequenced in a study of T cells in tuberculosis. Measured with immunoSEQ multiplex PCR; TCRdb has only the in-frame clones, and not every one. Among 29,000 or so clones listed, over 85% were seen once. The sample taken for sequencing was PBMCs. All receptors derive from a donor aged 5-35 years with latent tuberculosis or without tuberculosis infection.

The chain uses TRBV18 and TRBJ2-2, with 7 bases identical to TRBD2. The junction had 8 bases not matched to a gene; V was cut back by 4 bases and J by 0 bases. The CDR3 has 17 residues. The germline gives CDR1 KGHSH, CDR2 LQKENI. The CDR3 bases are TGTGCCAGCTCACTCCGGGGGGTCGTCGCGAACACCGGGGAGCTGTTTTTT. This codes for CASSLRGVVANTGELFF.

The genes are TRBV5-1 and TRBJ2-5, with 8 bases lining up with TRBD2. Germline trimming cut 3 bases from V and 0 bases from J; bases unmatched to any gene: 22. The length of the CDR3 is 21 residues. Germline CDR1 reads SGHRS; CDR2 reads YFSETQ. The CDR3: CASSSARNKTSGILYQETQYF. DNA for the CDR3: TGCGCCAGCAGCTCCGCAAGGAATAAAACTAGCGGAATTTTGTACCAAGAGACCCAGTACTTC. The variable domain in full, completed from reference TRBV5-1 and TRBJ2-5, reads KAGVTQTPRYLIKTRGQQVTLSCSPISGHRSVSWYQQTPGQGLQFLFEYFSETQRNKGNFPGRFSGRQFSNSRSEMNVSTLELGDSALYLCASSSARNKTSGILYQETQYFGPGTRLLVL.

V and J are TRBV28 and TRBJ1-2, with a possible D match to TRBD1 (6 bases). V gave up 1 base and J gave up 8 bases, with 11 bases separating them. The germline CDR1 and CDR2 sequences are MDHEN and SYDVKM. The CDR3 extends over 13 amino acids. As DNA, the CDR3 is TGTGCCAGCAGTTTATTAACAGGGATGGGCTACACCTTC. This encodes CASSLLTGMGYTF.

V and J are TRBV5-1 and TRBJ2-1; D may be TRBD2 (6 bases). The CDR3 spans 16 residues. Germline assignment: CDR1 SGHRS and CDR2 YFSETQ. V was pared by 4 bases and J by 7 bases, with 21 bases between. CDR3 DNA: TGCGCCAGCAGCACCCAAGGCGGGATGATGGGGAATGAGCAGTTCTTC. Translated, it gives CASSTQGGMMGNEQFF.

V is TRBV11-3 and J is TRBJ2-3, with D perhaps TRBD1 (7 bases). Germline CDR1 is SGHNT and CDR2 is YENEEA. The CDR3 loop spans 17 amino acids. V gave up 1 base and J gave up 2 bases, with 16 bases separating them. CDR3 coding DNA: TGTGCCAGCAGCTTAGGTTCAGGGGGGACAGCCACAGATACGCAGTATTTT. The encoded protein is CASSLGSGGTATDTQYF.

The chain combines TRBV18 with TRBJ2-7; 15 bases fit TRBD2. Germline assignment: CDR1 KGHSH and CDR2 LQKENI. The junction had 9 bases not matched to a gene; V was cut back by 6 bases and J by 3 bases. The CDR3 has 17 amino acids. The CDR3 protein is CASSSGTSGGKHYEQYF. In DNA form, the CDR3 reads TGTGCCAGCTCCTCCGGGACTAGCGGGGGGAAGCACTACGAGCAGTACTTC.

The J gene is TRBJ2-1, the V gene TRBV7-9, with 10 bases aligning to TRBD2. The V gene end was trimmed by 10 bases and the J gene end by 9 bases; junction bases not matched to a gene: 6. The V gene's germline CDR1 is SEHNR and CDR2 FQNEAQ (reference sequence). This CDR3 contains 12 residues. The CDR3 region is CATGTSVGEQFF. The CDR3 DNA is TGTGCCACGGGGACTAGCGTGGGTGAGCAGTTCTTC.

The CDR3 bases are TGTGCCTGGCGACTAGCGGGGGGGCCTGGGGCCAACGTCCTGACTTTC. Its protein is CAWRLAGGPGANVLTF. The rearrangement joins TRBV30 to TRBJ2-6; 14 positions match TRBD2. Unmatched junction bases numbered 2, after V lost 5 bases and J lost 2 bases. The CDR3 runs to 16 residues. Germline assignment: CDR1 GTSNPN and CDR2 SVGIG (reference sequence). The full variable domain, in which reference TRBV30 and TRBJ2-6 provide the parts outside the CDR3, is SQTIHQWPATLVQPVGSPLSLECTVEGTSNPNLYWYRQAAGRGLQLLFYSVGIGQISSEVPQNLSASRPQDRQFILSSKKLLLSDSGFYLCAWRLAGGPGANVLTFGAGSRLTVL.

V and J are TRBV27 and TRBJ2-1; 8 bases fit TRBD2. There are 16 residues in the CDR3. CDR1 MNHEY and CDR2 SMNVEV come from the germline V gene (reference sequence). V was clipped by 3 bases and J by 4 bases; unmatched bases: 8. Here the CDR3 DNA reads TGTGCCAGCAGTTTTTCGGCGGGGGGCCGGTACAATGAGCAGTTCTTC. Residues: CASSFSAGGRYNEQFF.

As to this clone: The junction shows a germline mismatch at one end, possibly a read error. This CDR3 is CASSLSSNEQFF. CDR3 DNA sequence: TGCGCCAGCAGCTTGTCCTCCAATGAGCAGTTCTTC. The V gene is TRBV5-1, the J gene TRBJ2-1; D is undetermined. Germline-derived CDR1 and CDR2 are SGHRS and YFSETQ. The CDR3 length is 12 residues.

The CDR3 coding sequence is TGTGCCAGCAGGGAGAACAGGCTTAACTCTGGGGCCAACGTCCTGACTTTC. Residues: CASRENRLNSGANVLTF. The chain combines TRBV6-4 with TRBJ2-6; D is possibly TRBD1 (5 bases). Trimming took 6 bases from V and 0 from J, leaving 15 bases between them. The CDR3 totals 17 residues. CDR1 is MRHNA and CDR2 is SNTAGT in the germline V gene.

The rearrangement joins TRBV19 to TRBJ1-1, with D perhaps TRBD1 (5 bases). Trimming removed 7 bases at V and 0 bases at J, with 12 bases between. The germline gives CDR1 LNHDA, CDR2 SQIVND (reference sequence). The CDR3 contains 14 residues. The CDR3: CASTRQLMNTEAFF. CDR3 DNA sequence: TGTGCCAGTACCAGACAGCTCATGAACACTGAAGCTTTCTTT.

The rearrangement uses TRBV7-2 and TRBJ2-2; TRBD2 matches at 12 bases. From germline, CDR1 is SGHTA and CDR2 FQGNSA. V dropped 5 bases and J dropped 0; count of bases not matched to a gene: 4. This CDR3 is 17 amino acids long. CDR3 sequence reads: CASSPSSGGANTGELFF. As DNA, the CDR3 is TGTGCCAGCAGCCCCTCTAGCGGGGGGGCGAACACCGGGGAGCTGTTTTTT.

The J gene is TRBJ1-2, the V gene TRBV5-6; D might be TRBD1 (6 bases). The germline V gene has CDR1 SGHDT and CDR2 YYEEEE. V gave up 0 bases and J gave up 8 bases, with 11 bases separating them. The CDR3 contains 13 residues. CDR3 DNA sequence: TGTGCCAGCAGCTTGGGGACAGTGGCGGGCTACACCTTC. Translated: CASSLGTVAGYTF.

The V gene is TRBV10-2, the J gene TRBJ2-7; 9 bases are a match to TRBD1. Germline trimming cut 5 bases from V and 1 base from J; bases unmatched to any gene: 6. CDR3 length: 15 residues. Germline CDR1 reads WSHSY; CDR2 reads SAAADI. CDR3 region: CASSQTGGSSYEQYF. The CDR3 DNA reads TGCGCCAGCAGTCAGACAGGGGGGAGTTCCTACGAGCAGTACTTC.

The chain recombines TRBV28 with TRBJ2-7; D is possibly TRBD2 (5 bases). V was trimmed by 3 bases and J by 3 bases, leaving 12 bases between them. Germline lookup yields CDR1 MDHEN and CDR2 SYDVKM. The CDR3 contains 14 residues. CDR3: CASSLRNAGYEQYF. The CDR3 DNA follows: TGTGCCAGCAGTTTGAGAAATGCGGGCTACGAGCAGTACTTC. Complete variable domain (other parts from reference TRBV28 and TRBJ2-7): DVKVTQSSRYLVKRTGEKVFLECVQDMDHENMFWYRQDPGLGLRLIYFSYDVKMKEKGDIPEGYSVSREKKERFSLILESASTNQTSMYLCASSLRNAGYEQYFGPGTRLTVT.

On this clone: It is likely a read error, because the conserved phenylalanine at the end of the CDR3 is missing. No DNA is shown, since the ends of the CDR3 on it are uncertain; the CDR3 is the one TCRdb lists. V and J are TRBV5-1 and TRBJ2-7; the DNA was not used to check the table's D call, TRBD2. The germline V gene has CDR1 SGHRS and CDR2 YFSETQ. The CDR3 is made up of 14 amino acids, end residues included. The CDR3 reads CASSLVTVGGRLII.

J is TRBJ1-2 and V is TRBV9, with a possible D match to TRBD1 (6 bases). The length of the CDR3 is 15 residues. Germline CDR1 is SGDLS and CDR2 is YYNGEE. The V gene lost 4 bases and the J gene lost 1 base, with 14 bases spanning the gap. CDR3 nucleotide sequence: TGTGCCAGCAGCCTCTCGGGGGGGCTTAACTATGGCTACACCTTC. The encoded protein is CASSLSGGLNYGYTF.

Only one count was recorded for this clone. The V call is TRBV1, the J call TRBJ1-1; TRBD1 was called by the table and not checked on the DNA. TRBV1 is a known pseudogene. The CDR3 has 15 residues. CDR3 nucleotide sequence: TGCACCAGCAGCCTCATCACCGGGACAGGGGGCACGCCTTTCTTT. Translating it yields CTSSLITGTGGTPFF.

V is TRBV7-6 and J is TRBJ1-2, with 12 bases matching TRBD1. With V trimmed by 5 bases and J by 7 bases, 11 bases remained unmatched. Germline V gene data show CDR1 as SGHVS and CDR2 as FNYEAQ. The CDR3 contains 16 residues. CDR3 in DNA: TGTGCCAGCAGCAGATCCGGGACAGGGGGCCGAAGTGGCTACACCTTC. It specifies CASSRSGTGGRSGYTF.